The T cell receptor beta chain under discussion was sequenced for a study of blood T cell repertoires in COVID-19. Per the study methods: Using reference gene primer amplification, nucleated cell counts were estimated. Only in-frame clones appear in the TCRdb table, and some are missing; sequencing was by immunoSEQ multiplex PCR. From that table come the V and J calls and clone size; the DNA was used to work out D and trimming. The sample yields a few hundred thousand clones, approximately 86% seen once. Germline-derived CDR1 and CDR2 are SGHTA and FQGNSA. CDR3 length: 15 amino acids. Unmatched junction bases numbered 6, after V lost 4 bases and J lost 6 bases.

The genes are TRBV7-2 and TRBJ2-2; 9 bases line up with TRBD1. The material sequenced was peripheral blood. The TCR comes from a woman in her 70s with COVID-19, enrolled during active disease. The CDR3 spells CASSSVTGGAGELFF. CDR3 DNA: TGTGCCAGCAGCTCGGTGACAGGGGGGGCCGGGGAGCTGTTTTTT.